This T cell receptor (beta chain) was recovered during a study of blood T cells in healthy people across ages. Next came a second PCR, run for about 6 to 12 cycles, which used a sample-barcoded 5' primer along with a J-beta primer mix. TCRdb processed the 5' RACE reads anew with MiXCR; each CDR3 protein has one entry. Of roughly 800,000 distinct CDR3 sequences listed, 58% are singletons. V was cut by 6 bases and J by 6 bases, with 17 bases left in between. The length of the CDR3 is 14 residues. Germline values: CDR1 SEHNR, CDR2 FQNEAQ (reference sequence). The receptor's source is a man aged 25 to 40 in good health. Sequenced input: blood. The chain has TRBV7-9 and TRBJ1-2; possible D gene TRBD1, 6 bases. The CDR3 loop reads CASSPPGGPHGYTF. CDR3 nucleotide sequence: TGTGCCAGCAGTCCTCCGGGGGGGCCGCATGGCTACACCTTC.